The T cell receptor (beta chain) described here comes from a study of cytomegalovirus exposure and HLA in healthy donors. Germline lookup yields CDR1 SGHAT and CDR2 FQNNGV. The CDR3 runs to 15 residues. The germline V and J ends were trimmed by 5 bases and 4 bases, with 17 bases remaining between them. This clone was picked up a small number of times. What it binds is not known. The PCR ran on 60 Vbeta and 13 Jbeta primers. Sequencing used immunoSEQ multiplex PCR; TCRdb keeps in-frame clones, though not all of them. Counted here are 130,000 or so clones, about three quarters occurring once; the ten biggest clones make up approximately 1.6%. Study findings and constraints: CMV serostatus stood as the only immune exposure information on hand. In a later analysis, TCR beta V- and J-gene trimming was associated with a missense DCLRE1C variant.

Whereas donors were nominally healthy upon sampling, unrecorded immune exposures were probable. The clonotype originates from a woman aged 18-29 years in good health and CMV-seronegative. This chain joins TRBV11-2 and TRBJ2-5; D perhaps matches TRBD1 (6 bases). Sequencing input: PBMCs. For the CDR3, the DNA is TGTGCCAGCAGCCCCCGGCAGGGGTCGGGAGAGACCCAGTACTTC. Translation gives CASSPRQGSGETQYF.